What follows is one T cell receptor (beta chain) and its context. Its target is not known. The data belong to a study of graft-versus-host responses after intestinal transplantation. On the study more broadly: Each transplant was multivisceral, liver-intestinal, or isolated intestinal.

Study findings and constraints: Present in recipient marrow, GvH clones included some that appeared first in ileum or blood.

V was clipped by 5 bases and J by 4 bases; unmatched bases: 4. The CDR3 consists of 14 residues. The germline CDR1 and CDR2 sequences are SNHLY and FYNNEI. TCRdb's copy holds only in-frame clones and misses some; the assay was immunoSEQ multiplex PCR. There are 100,000 to 140,000 clones in the sample; about 87% occur only once, and around 0.73% lies in the top ten. The TCR sequence derives from a human donor who was the organ donor for an intestinal transplant. This rearrangement joins TRBV2 to TRBJ2-2, with 7 nucleotides matching TRBD1. The sequenced sample was unstimulated CD4+ T cells sorted from spleen or lymph node cells, obtained before transplant. In DNA, the CDR3 is TGTGCCAGCAGTTTTCGACAGGGCACCGGGGAGCTGTTTTTT. It specifies CASSFRQGTGELFF.